The clone carrying this T cell receptor (beta chain) was picked up one time. Antigen specificity is unknown. The entry originates in a study of shared clonotypes between healthy human individuals. Study as a whole: Aged between 18 and 49, the donors were a couple of women and a few men. Broader study findings: Against clonotypes common to all four donors, non-shared ones had lower generation probabilities. Only blood was sampled, and tissue TCR repertoires likely differ from blood ones.

The split of CD4+ cells yielded CD45RA+ naive and CD45RA-negative memory subsets. CDR1 and CDR2 from the germline V gene are MDHEN and SYDVKM. The V end lost 3 bases, the J end lost 8 bases, and 10 bases lay between the germline ends. The CDR3 is made up of 13 amino acids. The protocol was immunoSEQ multiplex PCR, while the TCRdb copy is restricted to in-frame clones and leaves out a portion. Of some 2.1 million clones in the sample, 95% are singletons; the top ten hold 0.13%. The chain links TRBV28 to TRBJ1-4; D gene unclear. This clonotype was obtained from a man between 18 and 29 years old in good health. Sequenced sample: naive CD4+ T cells sorted from blood. Noted subset: CD45RA+ positively selected. Written as DNA, the CDR3 is TGTGCCAGCAGTTTCCCCGTTGTGGAAAAACTGTTTTTT. It specifies CASSFPVVEKLFF.